A selection of T cell receptor beta chains follows, all from one sample in a study of T cell changes during pregnancy in multiple sclerosis. Method: immunoSEQ multiplex PCR; TCRdb's copy keeps in-frame clones and lacks some. Found here are some 36,000 clones, roughly 93% of them singletons; the top ten hold less than 4.5%. The sample was peripheral blood, taken in the second trimester of pregnancy. These receptors were collected from a female donor in good health, enrolled as a control in a pregnancy study. The CDR3 runs from the conserved cysteine through the conserved F or W. A D gene is named only where the DNA matches it firmly. Clone size is shown for a subset of rows, as once, few, many or a class of expanded clone.

cdr3_nt	cdr3_aa	clone_size	j_call	d_call	v_call
TGTGCCACCAGCAGAGATAGCGGACGGCCTTACAATCAGCCCCAGCATTTT	CATSRDSGRPYNQPQHF	.	TRBJ1-5	.	TRBV15
TGTGCCAGCAGCTTAGGGGGAGGCTATGGCTACACCTTC	CASSLGGGYGYTF	.	TRBJ1-2	.	TRBV7-9
TGCGCCAGCAGCTGGGGGACAGGGGAGGGATCACCCCTCCACTTT	CASSWGTGEGSPLHF	.	TRBJ1-6	TRBD1	TRBV5-1
TGTGCCAGCAGCTTCCCTCTTCTCGATCAGCCCCAGCATTTT	CASSFPLLDQPQHF	.	TRBJ1-5	.	TRBV7-9
TGTGCCAGCTCAATAGACTCGGCCCGGGACAGGGGTAATTCACCCCTCCACTTT	CASSIDSARDRGNSPLHF	.	TRBJ1-6	TRBD1	TRBV27
TGTGCCTGGATAAATCCGGGGACTGAAGCTTTCTTT	CAWINPGTEAFF	few	TRBJ1-1	.	TRBV30
TGTGCCTGGAGTGTCCCACTACCTAGTTCCGGCCGAAACATTCAGTACTTC	CAWSVPLPSSGRNIQYF	few	TRBJ2-4	.	TRBV30
TGTGCCAGCAGCGTAGGGCTAGCGGGGTCCACAGCCGGGGAGCTGTTTTTT	CASSVGLAGSTAGELFF	.	TRBJ2-2	TRBD2	TRBV9
TGTGCCAGCAGCTTTGGGAGTAGGACTGAAGCTTTCTTT	CASSFGSRTEAFF	.	TRBJ1-1	.	TRBV7-2
TGTGCCAGCAGCGTAGCGGGAGGCACCTACAATGAGCAGTTCTTC	CASSVAGGTYNEQFF	.	TRBJ2-1	TRBD2	TRBV9
TGTGCCAGCAGCCGTTCGGGACAGCACTATGGCTACACCTTC	CASSRSGQHYGYTF	.	TRBJ1-2	TRBD1	TRBV9
TGTGCCAGCAGCTATGGGGGCCTTGGAGGCTATGGCTACACCTTC	CASSYGGLGGYGYTF	.	TRBJ1-2	.	TRBV27
TGTGCCAGCAGTTTATTCCGGGACAGACTCCACGAGCAGTACTTC	CASSLFRDRLHEQYF	.	TRBJ2-7	TRBD1	TRBV27
TGTGCCAGCAGTCTTACAGGGGGCGCGGTTGGCTACACCTTC	CASSLTGGAVGYTF	.	TRBJ1-2	TRBD1	TRBV28
TGTGCCAGCAGCCAAGTTGGGACCGGGACAGGGGGGATTGGGGCCAACGTCCTGACTTTC	CASSQVGTGTGGIGANVLTF	.	TRBJ2-6	TRBD1	TRBV4-2
TGTGCCAGCAGTTCACCGGGGACAGCTGGGGGCTATGGCTACACCTTC	CASSSPGTAGGYGYTF	.	TRBJ1-2	TRBD1	TRBV27
TGTGCCAGCACCCACCGAGGACAGGGCCCCTACGAGCAGTACTTC	CASTHRGQGPYEQYF	.	TRBJ2-7	TRBD1	TRBV27
TGTGCCTGGAGTGTACAGGGCAGGGCTTCCAAAAACATTCAGTACTTC	CAWSVQGRASKNIQYF	.	TRBJ2-4	.	TRBV30
TGTGCCAGCAGCTTAGTGGGGCCTGATCAGCCCCAGCATTTT	CASSLVGPDQPQHF	.	TRBJ1-5	.	TRBV7-9
TGTGCCAGCAGCCCGGCCCACAGGGGTGGTACTGAAGCTTTCTTT	CASSPAHRGGTEAFF	.	TRBJ1-1	TRBD1	TRBV9
TGTGCCAGCAGTGAAGCGCCTGGACTAGCGGGCGCCGCCTACGAGCAGTACTTC	CASSEAPGLAGAAYEQYF	.	TRBJ2-7	TRBD2	TRBV6-1
TGTGCCAGTAGTATAGATGGCGGCGGGAGAGTGTCCGGGGAGCTGTTTTTT	CASSIDGGGRVSGELFF	.	TRBJ2-2	TRBD2	TRBV19
TGTGCCAGCAGTGAACTAGCGGGAGGGCCCGGGGAGCTGTTTTTT	CASSELAGGPGELFF	.	TRBJ2-2	TRBD2	TRBV6-1
TGCGCCAGCAGCCAATTGAGGGGGGGTTATGGCTACACCTTC	CASSQLRGGYGYTF	.	TRBJ1-2	.	TRBV4-1
TGTGCCAGCCCTATAGGGGCAGGGGCTGGAAACACCATATATTTT	CASPIGAGAGNTIYF	.	TRBJ1-3	.	TRBV6-1
TGTGCCAGCAGCTTCAACCGGGACACCTCCTACAATGAGCAGTTCTTC	CASSFNRDTSYNEQFF	.	TRBJ2-1	.	TRBV11-2
TGTGCCAGCAGCTCAAGAGGACAGGGGGCGCGTTCACCCCTCCACTTT	CASSSRGQGARSPLHF	.	TRBJ1-6	TRBD1	TRBV7-3
TGTGCCAGCAGGAGACAGAGTGGAAACACCATATATTTT	CASRRQSGNTIYF	.	TRBJ1-3	.	TRBV2
TGTGCCAGCAGACTAGACAGGGTTAAGTATGGCTACACCTTC	CASRLDRVKYGYTF	few	TRBJ1-2	TRBD1	TRBV6-5
TGTGCCAGCAGCTCAGGCTTGGGACTCGGAGGCTACACCTTC	CASSSGLGLGGYTF	.	TRBJ1-2	.	TRBV5-6
TGCGCCAGCAGCTTGGGGGGGCCGGGAGGCAGCTCCTACAATGAGCAGTTCTTC	CASSLGGPGGSSYNEQFF	.	TRBJ2-1	.	TRBV5-1
TGTGCCAGCACCCCGGGGGGGCGGGCTCGGACTGGGGGCCATGAGCAGTTCTTC	CASTPGGRARTGGHEQFF	.	TRBJ2-1	TRBD2	TRBV9
TGTGCCAGCAGCTTGCCGAGAGGGAGCTCCTATAATTCACCCCTCCACTTT	CASSLPRGSSYNSPLHF	.	TRBJ1-6	.	TRBV5-6
TGTGCCACCTGGACAGGGACCACTGAAGCTTTCTTT	CATWTGTTEAFF	few	TRBJ1-1	TRBD1	TRBV28
TGCGCCAGCAGCCGCGGGACTAGCACAGATACGCAGTATTTT	CASSRGTSTDTQYF	.	TRBJ2-3	.	TRBV5-1
TGTGCCAGCAGCTTGAAGGCTGCTCGGGGTTACACAGATACGCAGTATTTT	CASSLKAARGYTDTQYF	.	TRBJ2-3	.	TRBV5-6
TGTGCCAGCAGCTTAAGCCCCCGCTACGAGCAGTACTTC	CASSLSPRYEQYF	.	TRBJ2-7	.	TRBV7-9
TGTGCCAGCAGTGACGGGACTAGCACAGATACGCAGTATTTT	CASSDGTSTDTQYF	many	TRBJ2-3	.	TRBV6-4
TGTGCCAGCAGCCCCTGGGGGCCCTACGAGCAGTACTTC	CASSPWGPYEQYF	.	TRBJ2-7	.	TRBV6-1
TGTGCCAGCAGCCTAGGCAGTCCATACTACGAGCAGTACTTC	CASSLGSPYYEQYF	.	TRBJ2-7	.	TRBV7-9
TGTGCCAGCAGCGTAGAGGGGATCGGACAGGGGGCTTTAGATACGCAGTATTTT	CASSVEGIGQGALDTQYF	.	TRBJ2-3	TRBD1	TRBV9
TGTGCCAGCAGTTCGGGACTAGCGGGAGTGGGGAATACGCAGTATTTT	CASSSGLAGVGNTQYF	.	TRBJ2-3	TRBD2	TRBV27
TGTGCCAGCATCAGCAGGGTAGGCGATGAGCAGTTCTTC	CASISRVGDEQFF	.	TRBJ2-1	.	TRBV6-1